This T cell receptor (beta chain) was identified in a study of CD8 T cells in ankylosing spondylitis. Note on this clonotype: As yet, its antigen is unknown.

MiXCR, run by TCRdb on the 5' RACE reads, gives a single entry per CDR3 protein. The data show nearly 350,000 distinct CDR3 sequences, with around 15% seen just once and approximately 1.1% held by the top ten. General study results and limits: Relatively scarce in peripheral blood, disease-linked clones were CD8+.

This receptor was identified in a male donor with ankylosing spondylitis or in good health (not recorded which). The specimen sequenced was blood, either unsorted or a sorted T cell fraction (not recorded which).

This chain's CDR3 is CASSTGREQFF. CDR3 in DNA: TGTGCCAGCAGTACTGGTAGGGAGCAGTTCTTC. This rearrangement joins TRBV6-5 to TRBJ2-1; D is undetermined. The CDR3 length is 11 residues. Germline V gene data show CDR1 as MNHEY and CDR2 as SVGAGI. The V gene lost 5 bases and the J gene lost 10 bases, with 9 bases spanning the gap.